This T cell receptor (beta chain) was recorded in a study of blood T cell repertoires in COVID-19. Study-wide context: Sources were T cells, B-cell-depleted T cells, or PBMCs; the material itself was cDNA or gDNA.

CDR3 size: 14 residues. Germline lookup yields CDR1 ENHRY and CDR2 SYGVKD. Between the trimmed V and J ends, which lost 8 bases and 5 bases, there was a span of 16 bases. Donors of Cohort 3 who recovered were those that had two negative PCRs, clearance, or symptom resolution. This table comes from immunoSEQ multiplex PCR, and its TCRdb copy is limited to in-frame clones, with some not included. Here the sample spans over 350,000 clones, 80% to 90% being singletons. The sample was PBMCs or T cells enriched from blood (not recorded which). The gene calls are TRBV10-3 and TRBJ1-3, with D unresolved. This clonotype was obtained from a woman aged 45 to 65 who had recovered from COVID-19. The chain's CDR3 is CAIGQAQDRNTIYF. CDR3 in DNA: TGTGCCATCGGGCAGGCTCAAGATAGAAACACCATATATTTT.